Listed here are 10 T cell receptor beta chains from one sample, sequenced in a study of blood T cell repertoires in COVID-19. Profiling relied on immunoSEQ multiplex PCR, and the TCRdb table lists in-frame clones only, not all of them. This sample has approximately 290,000 clones, with around 90% found just once. Source material: peripheral blood. The origin of the receptors is a man between 18 and 35 years old with active or convalescent COVID-19.

This sequence joins TRBV19 and TRBJ2-4, with D maybe TRBD1 (5 bases). Trimming took 5 bases from V and 0 from J, leaving 14 bases between them. The CDR3 length is 16 residues. The germline V gene has CDR1 LNHDA and CDR2 SQIVND (reference sequence). The CDR3 sequence is CASSFSRQLAKNIQYF. The CDR3 nucleotides are TGTGCCAGTAGTTTCTCTCGACAGCTAGCCAAAAACATTCAGTACTTC.

The chain carries TRBV28 and TRBJ2-5, with D uncertain. V lost 7 bases to trimming and J lost 2 bases, with 14 bases between them. The V gene's germline CDR1 is MDHEN and CDR2 SYDVKM. The length of the CDR3 is 14 residues. CDR3 sequence (DNA): TGTGCCAGCAACCAGGTGGGCCCACAAGAGACCCAGTACTTC. It translates to CASNQVGPQETQYF.

This chain uses TRBV7-9 with TRBJ2-7; no firm D call. The V and J ends lost 3 bases and 7 bases respectively, with 19 bases between them. Germline values: CDR1 SEHNR, CDR2 FQNEAQ (reference sequence). This CDR3 contains 15 residues. CDR3 region: CASSLAWAASREQYF. The CDR3 nucleotides are TGTGCCAGCAGCTTGGCCTGGGCCGCGTCAAGGGAGCAGTACTTC.

J is TRBJ2-1 and V is TRBV9; a weak D match, TRBD1 (6 bases). The V and J ends lost 4 bases and 2 bases respectively, with 10 bases between them. The CDR3 has 14 amino acids. CDR1 is SGDLS, CDR2 YYNGEE, per germline. The CDR3 DNA is TGTGCCAGCAGCCCCCGGACAGCCTACAATGAGCAGTTCTTC. Amino acids: CASSPRTAYNEQFF. The variable domain in full, completed from reference TRBV9 and TRBJ2-1, reads DSGVTQTPKHLITATGQRVTLRCSPRSGDLSVYWYQQSLDQGLQFLIQYYNGEERAKGNILERFSAQQFPDLHSELNLSSLELGDSALYFCASSPRTAYNEQFFGPGTRLTVL.

The chain carries TRBV29-1 and TRBJ2-3; no clear D gene. The V gene lost 4 bases and the J gene lost 0 bases, with 8 bases spanning the gap. This CDR3 is 13 amino acids long. Per germline, CDR1 SQVTM and CDR2 ANQGSEA. The CDR3 here is CSVVLRSTDTQYF. The CDR3 nucleotides read TGCAGCGTTGTCCTGCGGAGCACAGATACGCAGTATTTT.

This chain uses TRBV28 with TRBJ1-1; D is possibly TRBD1 (6 bases). The CDR3 totals 15 residues. Trimming took 6 bases from V and 2 from J, leaving 16 bases between them. CDR1 is MDHEN and CDR2 is SYDVKM in the germline V gene. This CDR3 is CASSLGQYGNTEAFF. The CDR3 DNA reads as TGTGCCAGCAGCCTAGGACAGTATGGAAACACTGAAGCTTTCTTT. Supplemented by reference TRBV28 and TRBJ1-1, the full variable domain reads DVKVTQSSRYLVKRTGEKVFLECVQDMDHENMFWYRQDPGLGLRLIYFSYDVKMKEKGDIPEGYSVSREKKERFSLILESASTNQTSMYLCASSLGQYGNTEAFFGQGTRLTVV.

This clone showed up just once. The chain has TRBV4-2 and TRBJ2-5; 11 nucleotides agree with TRBD2. CDR3 length equals 16 residues. J lost 5 bases, V lost 3 bases, and 8 bases had no gene match. Germline V CDR1 and CDR2: LGHNA, YNFKEQ. CDR3 protein: CASSHLAGGPGETQYF. CDR3 DNA: TGTGCCAGCAGCCACTTAGCGGGAGGGCCGGGGGAGACCCAGTACTTC.

This chain uses TRBV6-5 with TRBJ2-1; 12 bases are shared with TRBD1. Germline V gene sequence: CDR1 MNHEY, CDR2 SVGAGI. CDR3 size: 16 residues. Germline trimming cut 0 bases from V and 7 bases from J; bases unmatched to any gene: 4. The CDR3 bases are TGTGCCAGCAGTTACTCGGGACAGGGGGCCAGGAATGAGCAGTTCTTC. Its translation is CASSYSGQGARNEQFF.

The genes are TRBV19 and TRBJ1-1; TRBD1 agrees at 7 bases. After removal of 10 bases from V and 4 bases from J, the junction contained 9 bases not matched to a gene. The germline V gene encodes CDR1 LNHDA and CDR2 SQIVND (reference sequence). The CDR3 has 13 residues. CDR3 region: CATTTGVGTEAFF. In DNA, the CDR3 is TGTGCCACCACTACAGGGGTCGGCACTGAAGCTTTCTTT.

J is TRBJ1-1 and V is TRBV24-1; a possible D gene is TRBD1 (6 bases). The V end was cut by 8 bases, the J end by 7 bases, with 10 bases between. The CDR3 has 11 residues. The germline CDR1 and CDR2 sequences are KGHDR and SFDVKD. The CDR3 DNA reads TGTGCCACCAACCAGGGGAATGAAGCTTTCTTT. It yields the protein CATNQGNEAFF.